The sequence of this TCR beta chain was determined in a study of CD8+CD57+ T cells in acquired aplastic anemia. For the study at large: On average, sorted CD4+ and CD8+ cells gave around 3 ug of DNA.

V was pared by 5 bases and J by 4 bases, with 12 bases between. Germline V gene data show CDR1 as SGHRS and CDR2 as YFSETQ. This CDR3 has 13 amino acids. Researchers used genomic DNA as the template to profile TCR beta VDJ and CDR3. Via MiXCR, TCRdb re-called the reads, giving one row per CDR3 protein. The table includes 100,000 to 150,000 distinct CDR3 sequences, 30% to 45% detected once. This clonotype was observed many times. The sequenced patients had an expansion of CD8+CD57+ cells seen by flow cytometry. Patients had not yet gotten any therapy when their blood was taken for sampling. The rearrangement joins TRBV5-1 to TRBJ1-1, with D perhaps TRBD1 (6 bases). Material: sorted CD4+, CD8+, or CD8+CD57+ T cells (not recorded which) from PBMCs. The source of this sequence is a human donor with aplastic anemia. The chain's CDR3 is CASSRGAPTEAFF. The CDR3 DNA follows: TGCGCCAGCAGTAGGGGGGCGCCCACTGAAGCTTTCTTT.